Each of the 26 T cell receptor beta chains below was sequenced from the same sample in a study of T cells in Graves' hyperthyroidism and ophthalmopathy. Amplified regions were TCR beta CDR3 sequences from RNA transcripts. A set of HTBI primers served as the primers for a first-round RT-PCR of the TCR CDR3. TCRdb recomputed calls from the multiplex PCR reads with MiXCR, one row per CDR3 protein. The table lists fewer than 450,000 distinct CDR3 sequences, roughly a sixth of them singletons. Sequenced input: blood. These receptors all come from a woman aged 25 to 45 with Graves' hyperthyroidism that later progressed to Graves' ophthalmopathy.

This clonotype was recorded many times. The chain carries TRBV4-1 and TRBJ1-6, with TRBD1 matching 8 bases. From germline, CDR1 is MGHRA and CDR2 YSYEKL. There are 16 residues in the CDR3. The trim removed 8 bases at V and 6 bases at J, leaving 12 bases unmatched. CDR3 nucleotide sequence: TGCGCCAGCGCACCAGCGGGGACAGGCGGTAATTCACCCCTCCACTTT. It specifies CASAPAGTGGNSPLHF.

Ten or more counts support this clonotype. The rearrangement joins TRBV15 to TRBJ2-3; TRBD2 matches at 14 bases. The germline V gene encodes CDR1 LNHNV and CDR2 YYDKDF (reference sequence). Unmatched junction bases numbered 10, after V lost 6 bases and J lost 5 bases. The CDR3 is 17 amino acids. CDR3 DNA sequence: TGTGCCACCAGAAGGGGGACTAGCGGGGGAAGGAAAGATACGCAGTATTTT. Translation gives CATRRGTSGGRKDTQYF.

This clonotype was counted between two and nine times. The V gene is TRBV6-1, the J gene TRBJ2-2, with D unclear. V was trimmed by 8 bases and J by 0 bases, leaving 10 bases between them. This CDR3 spans 14 amino acids. Looked up from germline, CDR1 is MNHNS and CDR2 is SASEGT. This chain's CDR3 is CASCWATNTGELFF. The DNA of the CDR3 is TGTGCCAGCTGTTGGGCAACGAACACCGGGGAGCTGTTTTTT.

The sample holds a few counts of this clonotype. The V and J genes are TRBV7-8 and TRBJ2-1; weak D call: TRBD2 (5 bases). Between the trimmed V and J ends, which lost 0 bases and 8 bases, there was a span of 20 bases. The CDR3 loop spans 17 amino acids. The V gene's germline CDR1 is SGHVS and CDR2 FQNEAQ. The CDR3 DNA sequence: TGTGCCAGCAGCTTAGCGACCCCAAGCGGTTTCGTCGATGAGCAGTTCTTC. This encodes CASSLATPSGFVDEQFF.

This clonotype was seen only a few times. The chain employs TRBV29-1 and TRBJ2-5, with TRBD2 identical over 8 bases. CDR3 size: 17 residues. Germline V gene data show CDR1 as SQVTM and CDR2 as ANQGSEA. The CDR3 nucleotides are TGCACTATCCCAGGGCAGAGCGGGGGCCCGTACCAAGAGACCCAGTACTTC. Amino acid sequence: CTIPGQSGGPYQETQYF.

This clonotype was detected ten times or more. The chain is built from TRBV28 and TRBJ1-2, with D possibly matching TRBD1 (6 bases). The CDR3 spans 11 residues. Germline assignment: CDR1 MDHEN and CDR2 SYDVKM. V lost 7 bases, J lost 6 bases, and 9 bases lay in between. For the CDR3, the DNA is TGTGCCAGCATAGGGGGTAATGGCTACACCTTC. Translating gives CASIGGNGYTF.

In its sample, this clonotype was seen a few times. The genes are TRBV9 and TRBJ1-1; TRBD1 is a possible D gene (5 bases). The germline V and J ends were trimmed by 3 bases and 5 bases, with 17 bases remaining between them. The germline CDR1 and CDR2 sequences are SGDLS and YYNGEE. The CDR3 has 15 amino acids. For the CDR3, the DNA is TGTGCCAGCAGCGGGACGAGGGGAATCTTTACTGAAGCTTTCTTT. This sequence encodes CASSGTRGIFTEAFF.

This chain links TRBV7-9 with TRBJ2-1; TRBD2 agrees at 10 bases. Trimming removed 2 bases from V and 7 bases from J; junction bases left unmatched: 11. The germline V gene has CDR1 SEHNR and CDR2 FQNEAQ (reference sequence). This CDR3 contains 17 residues. CDR3 in amino acids: CASSLPPSGGGANEQFF. The CDR3 DNA follows: TGTGCCAGCAGCTTACCCCCGAGCGGGGGGGGGGCGAATGAGCAGTTCTTC.

At least ten counts were recorded for this clonotype. This sequence joins TRBV12-3 or TRBV12-4 and TRBJ2-5, with 10 positions matching TRBD1. This CDR3 has 14 amino acids. Trimming took 4 bases from V and 3 from J; bases not matched to a gene: 2. CDR3 protein: CASSSDRGKETQYF. The CDR3 DNA is TGTGCCAGCAGTTCGGACAGGGGGAAAGAGACCCAGTACTTC.

The chain combines TRBV5-8 with TRBJ2-3; perhaps TRBD2 as D (6 bases). CDR3 size: 16 residues. CDR1 is SGHTS and CDR2 is YDEGEE in the germline V gene. Trimming left V 0 bases short and J 4 bases short, with 15 bases between. CDR3 loop: CASSLGRGGEADTQYF. The CDR3 coding sequence is TGTGCCAGCAGCTTGGGTAGGGGCGGGGAGGCAGATACGCAGTATTTT.

This clonotype was found many times. This chain's CDR3 is CASSIVPDRFKTQPQHF. The CDR3 bases are TGTGCCAGTAGTATCGTCCCCGACAGGTTCAAAACTCAGCCCCAGCATTTT. The J gene is TRBJ1-5, the V gene TRBV19, with D maybe TRBD1 (6 bases). CDR1 LNHDA and CDR2 SQIVND come from the germline V gene (reference sequence). The CDR3 runs to 17 residues. V was clipped by 3 bases and J by 6 bases, with 21 bases between them.

The chain joins TRBV6-2 or TRBV6-3 to TRBJ1-5; TRBD1 aligns across 9 bases. The J segment lost 7 bases and the V segment lost 7 bases, leaving 8 bases of the junction unmatched. This CDR3 is built from 14 residues. The germline V gene has CDR1 MNHEY and CDR2 SVGEGT. This CDR3 reads CASIKQGARQPQHF. The CDR3 DNA reads as TGTGCCAGCATCAAACAGGGGGCCAGGCAGCCCCAGCATTTT.

The V gene is TRBV20-1, the J gene TRBJ2-3; 8 bases align to TRBD1. V was clipped by 5 bases and J by 0 bases; unmatched bases: 16. The CDR3 is 18 residues long. The germline V gene has CDR1 DFQATT and CDR2 SNEGSKA (reference sequence). The CDR3 reads CSAEQPGGGIPSTDTQYF. The CDR3 DNA sequence: TGCAGTGCTGAACAACCAGGGGGCGGGATACCAAGCACAGATACGCAGTATTTT.

V gene TRBV29-1 combines with J gene TRBJ2-3; D possibly corresponds to TRBD1 (6 bases). The CDR3 length is 14 residues. Germline V gene lookup returns CDR1 SQVTM and CDR2 ANQGSEA. The V end was cut by 8 bases, the J end by 4 bases, with 19 bases between. In DNA, the CDR3 is TGCAGCCCCTCCGACAGGATGGGGCCAGATACGCAGTATTTT. Protein product: CSPSDRMGPDTQYF.

V gene TRBV19 combines with J gene TRBJ2-3; TRBD2 is a possible D gene (6 bases). CDR3 length equals 19 residues. Trimming cost V 4 bases and J 3 bases, with 26 bases left between them. Germline-derived CDR1 and CDR2 are LNHDA and SQIVND (reference sequence). CDR3 sequence reads: CASSTTVLTPGLMTDTQYF. CDR3 DNA sequence: TGTGCCAGTAGTACGACCGTCCTAACCCCGGGACTTATGACAGATACGCAGTATTTT.

In its sample, this clonotype was seen many times. Relative to the germline gene, one junction end is altered; a read error may explain this. Written as DNA, the CDR3 is TGTGCCAGCAGTATGACAGCCCAACAGACCCAGTACTTC. This encodes CASSMTAQQTQYF. The chain carries TRBV27 and TRBJ2-5; tentative D call: TRBD1 (5 bases). The germline gives CDR1 MNHEY, CDR2 SMNVEV (reference sequence). This CDR3 spans 13 amino acids.

This clonotype was recorded many times. The V call is TRBV20-1, the J call TRBJ1-1; D is unresolved. Germline V lookup: CDR1 DFQATT, CDR2 SNEGSKA (reference sequence). V was clipped by 1 base and J by 6 bases, with 15 bases between them. CDR3 length: 14 amino acids. CDR3: CSARARSINSEAFF. CDR3 nucleotide sequence: TGCAGTGCTAGAGCGAGGTCGATCAACTCTGAAGCTTTCTTT.

The sample holds many counts of this clonotype. The gene calls are TRBV27 and TRBJ2-1; 14 bases are shared with TRBD2. The CDR3 runs 15 residues. Germline CDR1 MNHEY, CDR2 SMNVEV (reference sequence). The trim removed 7 bases at V and 7 bases at J, leaving 6 bases unmatched. The chain's CDR3 is CASIPGTSGRNEQFF. DNA for the CDR3: TGTGCCAGCATCCCGGGGACTAGCGGGAGAAATGAGCAGTTCTTC.

There are many counts of this clonotype. The chain carries TRBV5-1 and TRBJ2-3, with D possibly matching TRBD2 (5 bases). V was trimmed by 2 bases and J by 5 bases, leaving 15 bases between them. The CDR3 extends over 15 amino acids. The germline V gene encodes CDR1 SGHRS and CDR2 YFSETQ. This CDR3 reads CASSFRGRGGDTQYF. The CDR3 DNA is TGCGCCAGCAGCTTCCGCGGGCGAGGTGGAGATACGCAGTATTTT. The variable domain in full, completed from reference TRBV5-1 and TRBJ2-3, reads KAGVTQTPRYLIKTRGQQVTLSCSPISGHRSVSWYQQTPGQGLQFLFEYFSETQRNKGNFPGRFSGRQFSNSRSEMNVSTLELGDSALYLCASSFRGRGGDTQYFGPGTRLTVL.

This clonotype has ten or more counts. The DNA for the CDR3 is TGTGCCAGCAGTTTAGCGACAGGGGTCGGCAAAAACATTCAGTACTTC. This translates into CASSLATGVGKNIQYF. The chain has TRBV28 and TRBJ2-4; TRBD1 agrees at 8 bases. Germline lookup yields CDR1 MDHEN and CDR2 SYDVKM. With V trimmed by 2 bases and J by 3 bases, 6 bases remained unmatched. The CDR3 runs 16 residues.

Remarks on this clonotype: A much larger clone is a single base away; this may be a read error. The CDR3 region is CASSLLTGMRKTQYF. The CDR3 DNA sequence: TGTGCCAGCAGTTTATTGACGGGGATGAGGAAGACCCAGTACTTC. The chain joins TRBV28 to TRBJ2-5, with a tentative D call TRBD2 (5 bases). Germline CDR1 reads MDHEN; CDR2 reads SYDVKM. The V gene lost 1 base and the J gene lost 6 bases, with 15 bases spanning the gap. This CDR3 spans 15 amino acids.

The rearrangement links TRBV12-3 or TRBV12-4 to TRBJ2-2, with a possible D match to TRBD1 (5 bases). The V and J ends lost 5 bases and 3 bases respectively, with 16 bases between them. This CDR3 has 16 residues. The CDR3 region has the DNA TGTGCCAGCAGTCCCCTGGTGGGGCCCGACACCGGGGAGCTGTTTTTT. Its protein product is CASSPLVGPDTGELFF.

The rearrangement joins TRBV5-5 to TRBJ1-1; D perhaps matches TRBD1 (5 bases). V dropped 5 bases and J dropped 5 bases, with 13 bases sitting between them. Germline assignment: CDR1 SGHKS and CDR2 YYEKEE (reference sequence). The CDR3 is made up of 13 amino acids. The CDR3 spells CASRGWGVTEAFF. The CDR3 DNA sequence: TGTGCCAGCAGAGGATGGGGGGTAACTGAAGCTTTCTTT.

In DNA form, the CDR3 reads TGTGCCAGCAGTCGACTAGCGGGGGCCAAAAACATTCAGTACTTC. Protein product: CASSRLAGAKNIQYF. V gene TRBV2 combines with J gene TRBJ2-4; 11 bases fit TRBD2. This CDR3 is 15 amino acids long. V dropped 5 bases and J dropped 1; count of bases not matched to a gene: 1. Per germline, CDR1 SNHLY and CDR2 FYNNEI.

The chain employs TRBV30 and TRBJ2-1; D ambiguous. The germline gives CDR1 GTSNPN, CDR2 SVGIG (reference sequence). The CDR3 totals 12 residues. Trimming stripped 2 bases from V and 5 bases from J, with 7 bases between. CDR3 amino acids: CAWSPGDNEQFF. The CDR3 DNA follows: TGTGCCTGGAGTCCTGGGGACAATGAGCAGTTCTTC.

The rearrangement uses TRBV18 and TRBJ2-6; possible D gene TRBD1, 8 bases. CDR1 and CDR2 (germline): KGHSH, LQKENI. The CDR3 totals 22 residues. The V and J ends lost 3 bases and 0 bases respectively, with 27 bases between them. The CDR3 nucleotides are TGTGCCAGCTCACCTCGGGGGGACAGGTCGGCTGGTCGGAACTCTGGGGCCAACGTCCTGACTTTC. It codes for CASSPRGDRSAGRNSGANVLTF. The variable domain in full, completed from reference TRBV18 and TRBJ2-6, reads NAGVMQNPRHLVRRRGQEARLRCSPMKGHSHVYWYRQLPEEGLKFMVYLQKENIIDESGMPKERFSAEFPKEGPSILRIQQVVRGDSAAYFCASSPRGDRSAGRNSGANVLTFGAGSRLTVL.